The 22 T cell receptor beta chains listed next were all sequenced from one sample in a study of post-analysis software for immune sequencing data. Study-wide points: Roughly five TRBV segments occurring more often in patients than controls included TRBV5-6, TRBV5-1 and TRBV20-1.

These receptors' targets are unknown. Unique molecular identifiers were built into the TCR beta cDNA libraries. TCRdb redid the calling of the PCR reads with MiXCR, one entry per CDR3 protein. Among almost 700,000 distinct CDR3 sequences listed, around 64% were seen once. The specimen sequenced was blood. Receptor source: a girl aged 2-10 years with multiple sclerosis.

This clonotype occurred many times. This rearrangement joins TRBV7-2 to TRBJ2-5; 8 bases agree with TRBD2. Per the germline V gene, CDR1 is SGHTA and CDR2 is FQGNSA. The CDR3 sequence is 14 residues long. The trim removed 0 bases at V and 5 bases at J, leaving 2 bases unmatched. CDR3 sequence reads: CASSLAQRGETQYF. CDR3 bases: TGTGCCAGCAGCTTAGCCCAGCGGGGGGAGACCCAGTACTTC.

Notes on this clonotype: A read error may be the cause here, since a much bigger clone is one base away. The chain couples TRBV12-3 or TRBV12-4 to TRBJ2-4; TRBD2 aligns across 11 bases. This CDR3 has 16 amino acids. V trimming: 5 bases; J trimming: 15 bases; junction bases outside the gene matches: 18. CDR3 residues: CASSNPSGRPEGARYF. CDR3 in DNA: TGTGCCAGCAGTAACCCTAGCGGGAGGCCCGAGGGTGCGCGGTACTTC.

The CDR3 DNA follows: TGCGCCAGCAGCCAAGCAGGGAGGGCAGATACGCAGTATTTT. This codes for CASSQAGRADTQYF. The chain joins TRBV4-3 to TRBJ2-3; TRBD2 aligns across 7 bases. V gave up 1 base and J gave up 4 bases; unmatched junction bases: 2. The CDR3 has 14 amino acids. CDR1 LGHNA and CDR2 YSLEER come from the germline V gene.

This chain joins TRBV6-5 and TRBJ2-4; D remains unclear. The end of the DNA fits TRBJ2-7 better, so the J call may be wrong. This CDR3 comprises 14 residues. Looked up from germline, CDR1 is MNHEY and CDR2 is SVGAGI. The CDR3 region is CASRDGGPKGEQYF. The DNA for the CDR3 is TGTGCCAGCAGGGACGGCGGCCCAAAAGGCGAGCAGTACTTC.

This clonotype was recorded a few times. This chain connects TRBV5-1 to TRBJ2-5; D is perhaps TRBD2 (6 bases). The CDR3 sequence is 13 residues long. Germline V gives CDR1 SGHRS, CDR2 YFSETQ. Trimming cost V 7 bases and J 2 bases, with 12 bases left between them. CDR3 sequence (DNA): TGCGCCAGCGCCCTGGGACTTCAAGAGACCCAGTACTTC. This translates into CASALGLQETQYF.

The chain joins TRBV20-1 to TRBJ2-3; 10 nucleotides line up with TRBD2. The CDR3 sequence is 15 residues long. Germline V gives CDR1 DFQATT, CDR2 SNEGSKA (reference sequence). V was clipped by 4 bases and J by 1 base; unmatched bases: 5. The CDR3 nucleotides read TGCAGTGCTACCGCCGGGACTAGCGGCACAGATACGCAGTATTTT. Translated, it gives CSATAGTSGTDTQYF.

This clonotype showed up just a few times. This chain connects TRBV7-8 to TRBJ2-3; no definite D call. The CDR3 has 14 residues. CDR1 SGHVS and CDR2 FQNEAQ come from the germline V gene. Trimming took 1 base from V and 6 from J, leaving 11 bases between them. This CDR3 is CASSLENDVDTQYF. In DNA, the CDR3 is TGTGCCAGCAGCTTAGAGAACGACGTGGATACGCAGTATTTT.

This chain links TRBV12-3 or TRBV12-4 with TRBJ1-2; D not resolved. With 7 bases removed from V and 4 bases from J, the gap between germline ends came to 7 bases. The CDR3 length is 11 residues. The CDR3 here is CASKAGYGYTF. CDR3 coding DNA: TGTGCCAGCAAGGCAGGCTATGGCTACACCTTC.

This rearrangement joins TRBV12-3 or TRBV12-4 to TRBJ2-1; 10 nucleotides line up with TRBD2. V was pared by 1 base and J by 4 bases, with 4 bases of the junction left unmatched. This CDR3 contains 16 residues. The CDR3 loop is CASSLEREGPYNEQFF. The CDR3 DNA reads as TGTGCCAGCAGTTTAGAGCGGGAGGGACCATACAATGAGCAGTTCTTC.

This CDR3 reads CATSRDGSGSTEAFF. The CDR3 nucleotides read TGTGCCACCAGCAGAGATGGTTCAGGATCAACTGAAGCTTTCTTT. The chain links TRBV15 to TRBJ1-1; D is ambiguous. Germline CDR1 reads LNHNV; CDR2 reads YYDKDF (reference sequence). With 0 bases removed from V and 5 bases from J, the gap between germline ends came to 13 bases. CDR3 length: 15 amino acids.

This sequence joins TRBV6-2 or TRBV6-3 and TRBJ2-1; D unresolved. CDR3 size: 14 residues. V dropped 4 bases and J dropped 4 bases, with 11 bases sitting between them. Germline CDR1 and CDR2: MNHEY and SVGEGT. In DNA form, the CDR3 reads TGTGCCAGCAGTTTTCGGGCGAGTTACAATGAGCAGTTCTTC. Translated, it gives CASSFRASYNEQFF.

The rearrangement uses TRBV7-2 and TRBJ2-3, with a possible D match to TRBD1 (6 bases). This CDR3 spans 17 amino acids. The germline gives CDR1 SGHTA, CDR2 FQGNSA. V was pared by 4 bases and J by 2 bases, with 19 bases between. This CDR3 is CASSSMVVPGATDTQYF. The CDR3 coding sequence is TGTGCCAGCAGCTCCATGGTGGTTCCAGGGGCCACAGATACGCAGTATTTT.

There are a few counts of this clonotype. Its ends do not fully match the called genes, so a read error is possible. The chain recombines TRBV9 with TRBJ2-2; D not certain. This CDR3 comprises 17 residues. CDR1 and CDR2 from the germline V gene are SGDLS and YYNGEE. The CDR3 DNA reads as TGTGCCAGCAGCGTAGTCAAGAGGACGCGGAACACTGGGGAGCTGTTTTTT. This codes for CASSVVKRTRNTGELFF.

The chain carries TRBV12-3 or TRBV12-4 and TRBJ2-7, with D perhaps matching TRBD2 (6 bases). Trimming removed 5 bases from V and 3 bases from J, with 17 bases in between. The CDR3 loop spans 15 amino acids. This CDR3 is CASSGGLFSLYEQYF. For the CDR3, the DNA is TGTGCCAGCAGTGGGGGACTTTTTTCGCTCTACGAGCAGTACTTC.

This rearrangement joins TRBV7-9 to TRBJ2-5, with 7 bases fitting TRBD1. CDR1 is SEHNR, CDR2 FQNEAQ, per germline (reference sequence). After removal of 5 bases from V and 3 bases from J, the junction contained 6 bases not matched to a gene. The CDR3 has 14 residues. CDR3 amino acids: CASSPSTGKETQYF. The CDR3 DNA sequence: TGTGCCAGCAGCCCGTCGACAGGGAAAGAGACCCAGTACTTC.

This clonotype has only a few counts. The CDR3 DNA reads as TGTGCCAGCAGTGAACCCCAGGGGCCGTTCTTC. This translates into CASSEPQGPFF. The V and J genes are TRBV2 and TRBJ2-1; a weak D match, TRBD1 (6 bases). The V gene lost 2 bases and the J gene lost 15 bases, with 11 bases spanning the gap. The CDR3 is made up of 11 amino acids. From germline, CDR1 is SNHLY and CDR2 FYNNEI. Using reference TRBV2 and TRBJ2-1 for the parts outside the CDR3, the full variable domain is EPEVTQTPSHQVTQMGQEVILRCVPISNHLYFYWYRQILGQKVEFLVSFYNNEISEKSEIFDDQFSVERPDGSNFTLKIRSTKLEDSAMYFCASSEPQGPFFGPGTRLTVL.

V usage is TRBV7-2 and J usage is TRBJ2-1; 11 bases match TRBD2. Germline V gene sequence: CDR1 SGHTA, CDR2 FQGNSA. The CDR3 is 17 residues long. The V gene end was trimmed by 4 bases and the J gene end by 8 bases; junction bases not matched to a gene: 13. The CDR3 loop is CASSSGSGRAGGYEQFF. The DNA for the CDR3 is TGTGCCAGCAGCTCTGGTAGCGGGAGGGCCGGAGGCTATGAGCAGTTCTTC.

CDR3 sequence reads: CASSGGLAGTYEQYF. In DNA, the CDR3 is TGTGCCAGCAGTGGGGGACTAGCGGGGACCTACGAGCAGTACTTC. V and J are TRBV25-1 and TRBJ2-7; 13 bases are a match to TRBD2. The CDR3 has 15 amino acids. V gave up 4 bases and J gave up 2 bases; unmatched junction bases: 2. The germline CDR1 and CDR2 sequences are MGHDK and SYGVNS.

V and J are TRBV20-1 and TRBJ2-5; TRBD2 aligns across 12 bases. The CDR3 is 17 amino acids. With 3 bases clipped from V and 3 bases from J, the junction kept 11 bases outside the gene matches. Germline V gives CDR1 DFQATT, CDR2 SNEGSKA (reference sequence). In DNA, the CDR3 is TGCAGTGCTAGGCCGGGACTAGCGGGCAACCTCGAAGAGACCCAGTACTTC. Translating it yields CSARPGLAGNLEETQYF.

The chain recombines TRBV5-5 with TRBJ1-2; D not certain. Germline V gives CDR1 SGHKS, CDR2 YYEKEE (reference sequence). The CDR3 runs to 12 residues. V gave up 1 base and J gave up 7 bases, with 8 bases separating them. CDR3 sequence reads: CASSLTVGGYTF. The DNA of the CDR3 is TGTGCCAGCAGCTTGACAGTCGGTGGCTACACCTTC.

The sample holds many counts of this clonotype. The chain carries TRBV27 and TRBJ2-7, with 8 bases that match TRBD2. The trim removed 5 bases at V and 6 bases at J, leaving 12 bases unmatched. The CDR3 consists of 15 residues. The V gene's germline CDR1 is MNHEY and CDR2 SMNVEV (reference sequence). CDR3 region: CASSDMGLEVSEQYF. The CDR3 DNA is TGTGCCAGCAGTGACATGGGACTAGAAGTATCCGAGCAGTACTTC.

This clonotype was found a few times. The rearrangement joins TRBV7-9 to TRBJ2-7; a weak D match, TRBD1 (6 bases). CDR3 length: 16 amino acids. Deletions cut 2 bases from V and 6 bases from J, with 20 bases between. Germline V lookup: CDR1 SEHNR, CDR2 FQNEAQ (reference sequence). CDR3 loop: CASSLSWFEQGSEQYF. DNA of the CDR3: TGTGCCAGCAGCTTATCGTGGTTCGAACAGGGTAGCGAGCAGTACTTC.